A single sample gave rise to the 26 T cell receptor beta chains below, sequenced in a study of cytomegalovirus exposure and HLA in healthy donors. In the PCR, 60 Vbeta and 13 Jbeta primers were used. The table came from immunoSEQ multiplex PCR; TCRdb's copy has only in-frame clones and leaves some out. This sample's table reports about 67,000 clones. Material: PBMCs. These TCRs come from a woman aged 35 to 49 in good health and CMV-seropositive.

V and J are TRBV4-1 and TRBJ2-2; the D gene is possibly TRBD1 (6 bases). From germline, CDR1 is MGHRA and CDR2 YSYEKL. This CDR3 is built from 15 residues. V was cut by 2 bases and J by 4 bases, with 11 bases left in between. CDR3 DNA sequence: TGCGCCAGCAGCCAAAAACAGGGTGGCACCGGGGAGCTGTTTTTT. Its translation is CASSQKQGGTGELFF.

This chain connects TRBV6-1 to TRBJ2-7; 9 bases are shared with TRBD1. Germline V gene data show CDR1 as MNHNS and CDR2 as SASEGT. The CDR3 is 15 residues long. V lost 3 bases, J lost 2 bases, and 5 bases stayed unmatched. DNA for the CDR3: TGTGCCAGCAGTGAGTCGACAGGGGGGCCCTACGAGCAGTACTTC. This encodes CASSESTGGPYEQYF.

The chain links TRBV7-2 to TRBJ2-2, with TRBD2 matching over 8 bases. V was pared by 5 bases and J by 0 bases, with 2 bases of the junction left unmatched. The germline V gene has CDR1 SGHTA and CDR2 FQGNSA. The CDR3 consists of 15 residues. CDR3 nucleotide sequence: TGTGCCAGCAGCCATAGCGGGACGAACACCGGGGAGCTGTTTTTT. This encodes CASSHSGTNTGELFF.

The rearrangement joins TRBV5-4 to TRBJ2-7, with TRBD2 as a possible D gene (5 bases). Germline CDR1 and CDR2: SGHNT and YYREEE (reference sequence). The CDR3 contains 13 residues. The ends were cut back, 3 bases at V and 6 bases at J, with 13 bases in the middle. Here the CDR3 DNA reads TGTGCCAGCAGCTCGGCGGTTCGGGGCGAGCAGTACTTC. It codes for CASSSAVRGEQYF.

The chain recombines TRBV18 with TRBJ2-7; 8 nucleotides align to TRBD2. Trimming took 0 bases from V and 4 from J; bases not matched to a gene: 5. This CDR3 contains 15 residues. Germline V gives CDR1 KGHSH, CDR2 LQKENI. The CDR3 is CASSPPEVAGYEQYF. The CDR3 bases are TGTGCCAGCTCACCACCCGAAGTAGCGGGGTACGAGCAGTACTTC.

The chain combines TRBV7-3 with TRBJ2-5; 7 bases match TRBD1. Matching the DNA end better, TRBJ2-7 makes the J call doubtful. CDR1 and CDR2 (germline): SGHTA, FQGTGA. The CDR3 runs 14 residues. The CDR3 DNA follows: TGTGCCAGCAGCTCCCAACAGGGGTCCTACGAGCAGTACTTC. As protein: CASSSQQGSYEQYF.

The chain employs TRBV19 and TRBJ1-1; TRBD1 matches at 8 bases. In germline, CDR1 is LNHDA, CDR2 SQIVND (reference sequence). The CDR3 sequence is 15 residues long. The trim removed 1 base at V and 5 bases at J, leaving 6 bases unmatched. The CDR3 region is CASSIGLTGGTEAFF. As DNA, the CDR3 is TGTGCCAGTAGTATAGGGCTAACAGGGGGTACTGAAGCTTTCTTT. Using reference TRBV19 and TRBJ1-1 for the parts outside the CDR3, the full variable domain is DGGITQSPKYLFRKEGQNVTLSCEQNLNHDAMYWYRQDPGQGLRLIYYSQIVNDFQKGDIAEGYSVSREKKESFPLTVTSAQKNPTAFYLCASSIGLTGGTEAFFGQGTRLTVV.

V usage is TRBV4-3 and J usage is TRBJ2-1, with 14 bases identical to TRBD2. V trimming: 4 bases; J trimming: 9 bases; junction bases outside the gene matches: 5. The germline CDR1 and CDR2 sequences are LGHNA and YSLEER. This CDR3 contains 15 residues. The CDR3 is CASSLGLAGALEQFF. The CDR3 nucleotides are TGCGCCAGCAGCCTGGGACTAGCGGGGGCCCTTGAGCAGTTCTTC.

DNA of the CDR3: TGTGCCATCAGTGCATCAGGACAGGGGAACACTGAAGCTTTCTTT. Translating it yields CAISASGQGNTEAFF. The genes are TRBV10-3 and TRBJ1-1; TRBD1 agrees at 8 bases. This CDR3 has 15 residues. V lost 4 bases to trimming and J lost 1 base; unmatched junction nucleotides: 5. Looked up from germline, CDR1 is ENHRY and CDR2 is SYGVKD.

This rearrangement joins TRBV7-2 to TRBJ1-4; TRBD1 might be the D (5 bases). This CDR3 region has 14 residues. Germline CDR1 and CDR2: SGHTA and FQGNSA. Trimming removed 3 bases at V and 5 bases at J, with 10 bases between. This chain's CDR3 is CASSLGGRNEKLFF. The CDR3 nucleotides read TGTGCCAGCAGCTTGGGGGGGAGGAATGAAAAACTGTTTTTT.

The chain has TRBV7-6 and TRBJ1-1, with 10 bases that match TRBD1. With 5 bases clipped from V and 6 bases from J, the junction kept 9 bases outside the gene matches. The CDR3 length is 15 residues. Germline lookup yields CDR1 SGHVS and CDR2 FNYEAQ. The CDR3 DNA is TGTGCCAGCAGCCCCGCGACAGGGGGCAGCGCTGAAGCTTTCTTT. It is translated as CASSPATGGSAEAFF.

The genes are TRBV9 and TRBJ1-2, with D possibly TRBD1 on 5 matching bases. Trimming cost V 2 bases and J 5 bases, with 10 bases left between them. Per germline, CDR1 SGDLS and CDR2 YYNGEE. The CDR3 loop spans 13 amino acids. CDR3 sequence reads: CASSVGAGYGYTF. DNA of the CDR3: TGTGCCAGCAGCGTTGGGGCAGGTTATGGCTACACCTTC. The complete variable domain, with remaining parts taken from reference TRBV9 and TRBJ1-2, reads DSGVTQTPKHLITATGQRVTLRCSPRSGDLSVYWYQQSLDQGLQFLIQYYNGEERAKGNILERFSAQQFPDLHSELNLSSLELGDSALYFCASSVGAGYGYTFGSGTRLTVV.

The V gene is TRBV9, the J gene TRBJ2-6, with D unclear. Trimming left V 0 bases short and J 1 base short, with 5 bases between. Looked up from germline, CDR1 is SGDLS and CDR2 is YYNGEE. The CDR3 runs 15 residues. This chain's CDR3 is CASSVGVSGANVLTF. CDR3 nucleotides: TGTGCCAGCAGCGTAGGAGTATCTGGGGCCAACGTCCTGACTTTC. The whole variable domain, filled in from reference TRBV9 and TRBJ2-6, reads DSGVTQTPKHLITATGQRVTLRCSPRSGDLSVYWYQQSLDQGLQFLIQYYNGEERAKGNILERFSAQQFPDLHSELNLSSLELGDSALYFCASSVGVSGANVLTFGAGSRLTVL.

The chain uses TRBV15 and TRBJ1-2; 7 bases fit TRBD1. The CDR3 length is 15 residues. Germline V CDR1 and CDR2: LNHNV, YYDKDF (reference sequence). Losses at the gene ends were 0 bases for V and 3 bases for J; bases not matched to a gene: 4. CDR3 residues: CATSRDDRADYGYTF. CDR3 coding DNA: TGTGCCACCAGCAGAGATGACAGGGCAGACTATGGCTACACCTTC. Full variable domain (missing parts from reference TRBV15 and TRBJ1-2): DAMVIQNPRYQVTQFGKPVTLSCSQTLNHNVMYWYQQKSSQAPKLLFHYYDKDFNNEADTPDNFQSRRPNTSFCFLDIRSPGLGDTAMYLCATSRDDRADYGYTFGSGTRLTVV.

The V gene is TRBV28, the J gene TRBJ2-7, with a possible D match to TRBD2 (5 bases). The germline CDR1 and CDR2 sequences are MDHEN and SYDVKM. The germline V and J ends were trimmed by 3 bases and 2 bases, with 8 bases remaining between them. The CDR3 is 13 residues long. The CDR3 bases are TGTGCCAGCAGTTTTGCCGGGGCCTACGAGCAGTACTTC. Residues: CASSFAGAYEQYF. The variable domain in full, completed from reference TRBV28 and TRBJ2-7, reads DVKVTQSSRYLVKRTGEKVFLECVQDMDHENMFWYRQDPGLGLRLIYFSYDVKMKEKGDIPEGYSVSREKKERFSLILESASTNQTSMYLCASSFAGAYEQYFGPGTRLTVT.

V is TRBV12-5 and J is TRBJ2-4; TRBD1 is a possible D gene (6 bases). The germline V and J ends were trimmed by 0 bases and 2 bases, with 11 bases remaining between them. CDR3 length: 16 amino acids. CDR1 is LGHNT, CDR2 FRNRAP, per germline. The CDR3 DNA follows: TGTGCTAGTGGTTTGGTAAACAGGGAACCCAAAAACATTCAGTACTTC. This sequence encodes CASGLVNREPKNIQYF.

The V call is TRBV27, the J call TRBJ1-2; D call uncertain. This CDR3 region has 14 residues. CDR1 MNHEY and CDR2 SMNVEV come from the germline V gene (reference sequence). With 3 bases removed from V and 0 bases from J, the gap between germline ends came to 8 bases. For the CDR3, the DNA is TGTGCCAGCAGTTTGGCCGGAGCTAACTATGGCTACACCTTC. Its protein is CASSLAGANYGYTF.

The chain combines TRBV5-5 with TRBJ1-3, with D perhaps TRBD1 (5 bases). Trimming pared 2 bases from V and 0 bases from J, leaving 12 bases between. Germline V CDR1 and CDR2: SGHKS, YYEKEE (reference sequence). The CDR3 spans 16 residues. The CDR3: CASSLLPGNSGNTIYF. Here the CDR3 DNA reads TGTGCCAGCAGCTTACTTCCAGGGAACTCTGGAAACACCATATATTTT.

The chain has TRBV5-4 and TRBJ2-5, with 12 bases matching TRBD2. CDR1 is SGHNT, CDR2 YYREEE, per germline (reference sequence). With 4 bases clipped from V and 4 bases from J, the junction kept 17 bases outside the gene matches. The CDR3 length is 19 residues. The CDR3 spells CASSPDLAGGVIYPETQYF. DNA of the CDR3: TGTGCCAGCAGCCCAGACCTAGCGGGGGGGGTTATTTATCCAGAGACCCAGTACTTC. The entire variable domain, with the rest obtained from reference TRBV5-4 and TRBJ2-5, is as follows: ETGVTQSPTHLIKTRGQQVTLRCSSQSGHNTVSWYQQALGQGPQFIFQYYREEENGRGNFPPRFSGLQFPNYSSELNVNALELDDSALYLCASSPDLAGGVIYPETQYFGPGTRLLVL.

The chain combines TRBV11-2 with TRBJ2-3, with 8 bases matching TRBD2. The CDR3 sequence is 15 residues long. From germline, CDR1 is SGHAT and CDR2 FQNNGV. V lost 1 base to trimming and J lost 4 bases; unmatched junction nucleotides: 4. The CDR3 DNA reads TGTGCCAGCAGCTTAGTCGGGGGGGCTTCAGATACGCAGTATTTT. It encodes CASSLVGGASDTQYF.

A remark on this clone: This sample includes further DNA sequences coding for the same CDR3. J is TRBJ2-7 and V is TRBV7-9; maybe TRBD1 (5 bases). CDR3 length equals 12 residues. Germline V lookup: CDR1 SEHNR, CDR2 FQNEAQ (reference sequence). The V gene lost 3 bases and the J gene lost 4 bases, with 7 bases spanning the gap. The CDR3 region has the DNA TGTGCCAGCAGCTTGCAGGGATACGAGCAGTACTTC. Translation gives CASSLQGYEQYF.

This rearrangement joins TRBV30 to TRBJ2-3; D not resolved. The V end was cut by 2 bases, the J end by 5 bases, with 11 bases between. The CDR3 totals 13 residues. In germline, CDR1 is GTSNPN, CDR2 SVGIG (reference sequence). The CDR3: CAWSQRNGDTQYF. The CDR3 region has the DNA TGTGCCTGGAGTCAGAGGAATGGAGATACGCAGTATTTT.

As DNA, the CDR3 is TGTGCCAGCTCATCCGGGACAGGGAATTACGAGCAGTACTTC. Residues: CASSSGTGNYEQYF. The chain carries TRBV18 and TRBJ2-7; 9 bases fit TRBD1. The V gene end was trimmed by 5 bases and the J gene end by 4 bases; junction bases not matched to a gene: 6. Per germline, CDR1 KGHSH and CDR2 LQKENI. The CDR3 is 14 amino acids. The complete variable domain, with remaining parts taken from reference TRBV18 and TRBJ2-7, reads NAGVMQNPRHLVRRRGQEARLRCSPMKGHSHVYWYRQLPEEGLKFMVYLQKENIIDESGMPKERFSAEFPKEGPSILRIQQVVRGDSAAYFCASSSGTGNYEQYFGPGTRLTVT.

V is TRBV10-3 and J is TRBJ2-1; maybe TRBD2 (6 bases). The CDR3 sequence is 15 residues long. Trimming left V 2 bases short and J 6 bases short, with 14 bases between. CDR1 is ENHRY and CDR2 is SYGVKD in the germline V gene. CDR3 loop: CAISEPPRGANEQFF. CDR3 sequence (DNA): TGTGCCATCAGTGAGCCCCCTCGCGGGGCCAATGAGCAGTTCTTC.

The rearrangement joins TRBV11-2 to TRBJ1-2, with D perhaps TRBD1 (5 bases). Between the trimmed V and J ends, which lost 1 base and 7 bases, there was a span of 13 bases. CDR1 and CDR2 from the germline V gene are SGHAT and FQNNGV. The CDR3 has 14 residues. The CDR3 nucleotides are TGTGCCAGCAGCTTAGTTTCGGGGGAACGTGGCTACACCTTC. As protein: CASSLVSGERGYTF.

CDR3 sequence: CASSLETSGSLYEQYF. The CDR3 nucleotides read TGCGCCAGCAGCCTCGAGACTAGCGGGAGTTTGTACGAGCAGTACTTC. The chain combines TRBV4-1 with TRBJ2-7; 12 nucleotides agree with TRBD2. Germline V gene sequence: CDR1 MGHRA, CDR2 YSYEKL. J gave up 4 bases and V 4 bases, and 8 bases lay outside the gene matches. The length of the CDR3 is 16 residues.